The present T cell receptor (beta chain) was sequenced within a study of OX40 agonist ivuxolimab in advanced cancers. Study at large: Ivuxolimab, an agonistic anti-OX40 (CD134) antibody, was given to patients.

This table comes from immunoSEQ multiplex PCR, and its TCRdb copy is limited to in-frame clones, with some not included. In the table there are tens of thousands of clones, around 90% of which are singletons. The germline V gene encodes CDR1 MGHRA and CDR2 YSYEKL. CDR3 length: 15 amino acids. Deletions cut 0 bases from V and 3 bases from J, with 12 bases between. The chain uses TRBV4-1 and TRBJ2-7; D is unresolved. The material sequenced was CD4+ or CD8+ T cells sorted from blood, taken in a trial of the OX40 agonist ivuxolimab. This clonotype was sampled from an adult with an advanced solid tumor such as melanoma, head and neck, liver or kidney cancer. As DNA, the CDR3 is TGCGCCAGCAGCCAAGATCCAACAGACCGCTACGAGCAGTACTTC. Its protein product is CASSQDPTDRYEQYF.